The rows below give T cell receptor beta chains drawn from one sample of a study of blood T cell repertoires in COVID-19. TCRdb's copy holds only in-frame clones and misses some; the assay was immunoSEQ multiplex PCR. The data contain over 150,000 clones, 75% to 80% of them seen just once; the ten biggest clones take up about 26%. Sequenced sample: peripheral blood. The receptors come from a woman between 70 and 85 years old with acute or convalescent COVID-19. Both conserved end residues are part of each CDR3. Clone size is given for some rows only: seen once, a few or many times, or a class if the clone is expanded.

clone_size v_call cdr3_aa
once TRBV3-1/TRBV3-2 CASSLPLQGGGTEAFF
- TRBV5-1 CASSLTGGGYEQYF
- TRBV7-3 CASSSRGTDTQYF
- TRBV3-1/TRBV3-2 CASSPQSPAGAQYF
- TRBV5-5 CASSLVGGRSTEQYF
- TRBV7-9 CASSLASGETQYF
- TRBV10-1 CASSDRGLVNTEAFF
- TRBV9 CASSATGQILLNTEAFF
- TRBV5-5 CASSSGLAGSSSF
- TRBV2 CASSAGQGIAEQYF
once TRBV2 CASRVTGAANGEQYF
- TRBV7-2 CASLTGAGTYEQYF
- TRBV7-9 CASSLAGTNEKLFF
- TRBV5-6 CASSLGLAVNNEQFF
- TRBV30 CAWSVQERAHEKLFF
- TRBV19 CASSITSGRSDTQYF
- TRBV7-9 CASARGFQSGTASNEQFF
- TRBV19 CASSIPGGGSEKLFF
- TRBV4-1 CASSQGTGSGEKLFF
- TRBV24-1 CATQGVDQPQHF
- TRBV6-1 CASSARLGSGGQPQHF
few TRBV5-1 CASSDAGYSYNEQFF
- TRBV30 CAWSVGRNTEAFF
few TRBV2 CASSRPTGRTAEAFF
- TRBV6-1 CASSETFLDTQYF
- TRBV7-2 CASSLVPWRELNTEAFF
- TRBV2 CASSESRETQYF
- TRBV7-2 CASSAGLGKTQYF
- TRBV25-1 CASSEGRAYGYTF